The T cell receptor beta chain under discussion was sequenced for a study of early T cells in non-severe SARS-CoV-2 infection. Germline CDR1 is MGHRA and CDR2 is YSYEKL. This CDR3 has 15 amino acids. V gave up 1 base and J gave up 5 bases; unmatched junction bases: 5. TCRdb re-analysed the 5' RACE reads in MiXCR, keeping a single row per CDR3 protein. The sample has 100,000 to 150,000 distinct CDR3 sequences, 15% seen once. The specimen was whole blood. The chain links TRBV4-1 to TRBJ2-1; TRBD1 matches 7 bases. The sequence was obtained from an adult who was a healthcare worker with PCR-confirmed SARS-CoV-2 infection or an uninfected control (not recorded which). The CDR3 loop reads CASSQVTGENNEQFF. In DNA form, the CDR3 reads TGCGCCAGCAGCCAAGTTACAGGGGAAAACAATGAGCAGTTCTTC.